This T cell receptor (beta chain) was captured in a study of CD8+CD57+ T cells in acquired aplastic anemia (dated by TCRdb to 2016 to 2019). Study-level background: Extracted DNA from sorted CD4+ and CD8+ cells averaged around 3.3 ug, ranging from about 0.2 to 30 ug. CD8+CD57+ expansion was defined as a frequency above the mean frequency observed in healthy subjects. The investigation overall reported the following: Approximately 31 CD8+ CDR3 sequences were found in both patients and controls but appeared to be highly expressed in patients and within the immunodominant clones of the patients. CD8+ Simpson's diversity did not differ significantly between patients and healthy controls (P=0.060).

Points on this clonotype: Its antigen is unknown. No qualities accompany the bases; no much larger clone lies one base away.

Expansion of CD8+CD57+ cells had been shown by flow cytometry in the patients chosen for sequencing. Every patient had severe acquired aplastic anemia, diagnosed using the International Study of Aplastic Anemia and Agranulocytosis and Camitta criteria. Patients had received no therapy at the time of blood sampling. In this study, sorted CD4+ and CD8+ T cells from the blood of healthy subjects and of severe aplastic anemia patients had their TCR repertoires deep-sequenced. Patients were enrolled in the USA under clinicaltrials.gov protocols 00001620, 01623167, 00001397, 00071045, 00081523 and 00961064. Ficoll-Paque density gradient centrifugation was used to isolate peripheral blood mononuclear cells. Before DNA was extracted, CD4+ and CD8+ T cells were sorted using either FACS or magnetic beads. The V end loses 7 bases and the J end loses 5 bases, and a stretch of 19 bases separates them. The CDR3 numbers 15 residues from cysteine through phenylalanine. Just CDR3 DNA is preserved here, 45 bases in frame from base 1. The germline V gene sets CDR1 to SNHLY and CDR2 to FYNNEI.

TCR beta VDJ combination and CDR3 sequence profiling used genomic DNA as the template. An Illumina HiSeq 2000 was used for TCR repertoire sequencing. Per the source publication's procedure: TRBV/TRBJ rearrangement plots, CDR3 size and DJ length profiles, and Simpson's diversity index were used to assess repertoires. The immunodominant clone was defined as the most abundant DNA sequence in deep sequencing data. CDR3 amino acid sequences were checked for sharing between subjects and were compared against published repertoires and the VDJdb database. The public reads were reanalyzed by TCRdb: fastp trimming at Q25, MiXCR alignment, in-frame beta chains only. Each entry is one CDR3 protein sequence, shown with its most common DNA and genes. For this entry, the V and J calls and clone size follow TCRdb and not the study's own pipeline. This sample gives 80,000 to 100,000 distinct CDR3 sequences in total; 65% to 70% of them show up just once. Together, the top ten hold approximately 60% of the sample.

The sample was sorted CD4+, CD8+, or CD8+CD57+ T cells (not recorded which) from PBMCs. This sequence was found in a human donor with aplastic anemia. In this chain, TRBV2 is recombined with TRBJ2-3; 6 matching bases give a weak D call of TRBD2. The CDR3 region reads CASNKGGAGRDTQYF. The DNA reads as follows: TGTGCCAGCAATAAGGGCGGGGCCGGCAGAGATACGCAGTATTTT.